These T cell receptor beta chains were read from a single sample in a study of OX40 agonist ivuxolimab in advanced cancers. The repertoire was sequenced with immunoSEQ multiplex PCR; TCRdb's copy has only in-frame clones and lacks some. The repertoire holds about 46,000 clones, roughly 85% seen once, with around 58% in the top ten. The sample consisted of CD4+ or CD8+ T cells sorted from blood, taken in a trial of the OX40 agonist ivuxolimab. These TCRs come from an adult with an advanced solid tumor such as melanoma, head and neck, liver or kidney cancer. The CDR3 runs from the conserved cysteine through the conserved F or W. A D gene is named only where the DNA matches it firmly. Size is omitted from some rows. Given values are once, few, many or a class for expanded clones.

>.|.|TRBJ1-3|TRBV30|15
CAWRRGGISGNTIYF
TGTGCCTGGAGGAGGGGCGGAATATCTGGAAACACCATATATTTT
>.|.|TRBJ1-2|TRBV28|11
CATHIGYGYTF
TGTGCCACCCATATAGGCTATGGCTACACCTTC
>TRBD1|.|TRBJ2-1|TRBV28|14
CASSFGTAYNEQFF
TGTGCCAGCAGTTTCGGGACAGCCTACAATGAGCAGTTCTTC
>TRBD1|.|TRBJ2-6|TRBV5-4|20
CASSSPGQGATLSGANVLTF
TGTGCCAGCAGCTCTCCGGGACAGGGGGCTACCCTTTCCGGGGCCAACGTCCTGACTTTC
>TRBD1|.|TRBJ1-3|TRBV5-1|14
CASSGGTERNTIYF
TGCGCCAGCAGCGGGGGGACAGAGCGGAACACCATATATTTT
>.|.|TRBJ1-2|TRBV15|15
CATSRGSGGDYGYTF
TGTGCCACCAGCAGGGGGTCAGGAGGGGATTATGGCTACACCTTC
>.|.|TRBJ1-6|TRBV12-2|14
CASRLVLPYSPLHF
TGTGCAAGTCGCTTAGTTCTTCCTTACTCACCCCTCCACTTT
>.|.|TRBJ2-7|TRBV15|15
CATSLGADLTYEQYF
TGTGCCACCAGCCTCGGCGCGGACTTAACTTACGAGCAGTACTTC
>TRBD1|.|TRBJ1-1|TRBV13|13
CASSPGQTREAFF
TGTGCCAGCAGCCCGGGACAGACACGGGAAGCTTTCTTT
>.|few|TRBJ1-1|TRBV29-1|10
CSALRTEAFF
TGCAGCGCCCTCCGGACTGAAGCTTTCTTT
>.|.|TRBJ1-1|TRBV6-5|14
CASSKGILKAEAFF
TGTGCCAGCAGTAAAGGGATCCTCAAGGCAGAAGCTTTCTTT
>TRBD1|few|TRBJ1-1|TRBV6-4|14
CASSDSDRATEAFF
TGTGCCAGCAGTGACTCTGACAGGGCCACTGAAGCTTTCTTT
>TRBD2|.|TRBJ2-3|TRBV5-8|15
CASSYGLAGTDTQYF
TGTGCCAGCAGCTACGGACTAGCGGGGACAGATACGCAGTATTTT
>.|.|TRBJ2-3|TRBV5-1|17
CASSFGALGLSTDTQYF
TGCGCCAGCAGCTTCGGGGCCCTCGGACTTAGCACAGATACGCAGTATTTT
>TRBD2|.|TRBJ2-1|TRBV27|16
CASSRQLAGVGDEQFF
TGTGCCAGCAGTCGACAACTAGCGGGCGTTGGGGATGAGCAGTTCTTC
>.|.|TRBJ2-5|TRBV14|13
CASSQDWQGGQYF
TGTGCCAGCAGCCAAGATTGGCAAGGGGGGCAGTACTTC
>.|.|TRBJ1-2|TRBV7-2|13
CASSRWGDYGYTF
TGTGCCAGCAGCCGCTGGGGGGACTATGGCTACACCTTC
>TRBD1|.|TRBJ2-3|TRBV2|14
CAIRQGLSTDTQYF
TGTGCCATTCGACAGGGTCTTAGCACAGATACGCAGTATTTT
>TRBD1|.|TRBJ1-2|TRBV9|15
CASSPRGQGDYGYTF
TGTGCCAGCAGCCCACGGGGACAGGGAGACTATGGCTACACCTTC
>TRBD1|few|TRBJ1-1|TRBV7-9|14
CASSWGQGNTEAFF
TGTGCCAGCAGCTGGGGACAGGGGAACACTGAAGCTTTCTTT
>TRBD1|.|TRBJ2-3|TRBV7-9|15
CASSLMDRVTDTQYF
TGTGCCAGCAGCTTGATGGACAGGGTCACAGATACGCAGTATTTT
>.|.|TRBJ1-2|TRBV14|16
CASSLRDIRPDYGYTF
TGTGCCAGCAGCCTTCGGGACATCCGCCCCGACTATGGCTACACCTTC
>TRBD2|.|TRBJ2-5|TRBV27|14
CASHDSGHQETQYF
TGTGCCAGCCATGATAGCGGGCACCAAGAGACCCAGTACTTC
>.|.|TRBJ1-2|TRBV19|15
CASSIGRGRSYGYTF
TGTGCCAGTAGTATAGGGAGGGGACGAAGCTATGGCTACACCTTC
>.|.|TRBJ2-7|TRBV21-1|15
CASSKVGGPHYEQYF
TGTGCCAGCAGCAAAGTAGGGGGGCCCCACTACGAGCAGTACTTC
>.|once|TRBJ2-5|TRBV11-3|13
CASSLGDQETQYF
TGTGCCAGCAGCTTAGGTGACCAAGAGACCCAGTACTTC
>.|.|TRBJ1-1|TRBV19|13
CASSINRNTEAFF
TGTGCCAGTAGTATAAACAGGAACACTGAAGCTTTCTTT
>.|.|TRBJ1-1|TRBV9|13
CASSPTAPTEAFF
TGTGCCAGCAGCCCGACCGCCCCCACTGAAGCTTTCTTT
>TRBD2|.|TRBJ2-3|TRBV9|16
CASSPLGSGDTDTQYF
TGTGCCAGCAGCCCTCTTGGGAGCGGGGACACAGATACGCAGTATTTT